The T cell receptor (beta chain) described here comes from a study of cytotoxic CD8 clonotypes in ibrutinib-treated CLL. Points from the study as a whole: Whereas clonality rose at ibrutinib response, it declined toward baseline at progression. The times at which samples were taken varied between sustained-remission and progressing patients. Baseline clonality was higher than in age-matched healthy donors and moved in step with circulating CD8+ T-cell counts.

Measured with immunoSEQ multiplex PCR; TCRdb has only the in-frame clones, and not every one. This table has some 35,000 clones, 71% appearing once. As concerns this clone: The target antigen is unknown.

The sample consisted of PBMCs, taken at disease progression, from a patient treated with ibrutinib. The clonotype originates from a human donor with chronic lymphocytic leukemia.

CDR3 coding DNA: TGTGCCACGTACGCATTGTATAGCAATCAGCCCCAGCATTTT. Its protein product is CATYALYSNQPQHF. This chain links TRBV28 with TRBJ1-5; no reliable D call. From germline, CDR1 is MDHEN and CDR2 SYDVKM. The V end lost 10 bases, the J end lost 0 bases, and 13 bases lay between the germline ends. The CDR3 covers 14 residues.